This T cell receptor (beta chain) was documented in a study of blood T cell repertoires in COVID-19. Across the whole study: Donors in the United States, Italy and Spain gave samples during acute or convalescent COVID-19.

The count of this clone is one. Methods used by the authors: Counts of nucleated cells, estimated from reference gene primer amplification, were obtained. Data came from immunoSEQ multiplex PCR; TCRdb stores just in-frame clones and leaves some out. V and J calls and clone size follow that table, whereas D and trimming were derived from the DNA. The data hold 200,000 to 250,000 clones, with approximately 87% observed a single time. This CDR3 is built from 16 residues. Germline lookup yields CDR1 MNHNY and CDR2 SVGAGI (reference sequence). Trimming removed 5 bases at V and 5 bases at J, with 21 bases between.

This receptor was obtained from a man aged 55 to 69 who had recovered from COVID-19. V gene TRBV6-6 combines with J gene TRBJ1-1; D perhaps matches TRBD1 (5 bases). Sequencing was carried out using peripheral blood. The CDR3 reads CASSPYILSQGTEAFF. Here the CDR3 DNA reads TGTGCCAGCAGTCCTTACATACTTTCTCAGGGAACTGAAGCTTTCTTT.